This T cell receptor (beta chain) was sequenced during a study of CD4 T cells in relation to SARS-CoV-2 and coronaviruses. Across the study: TCR beta CDR3s were sequenced after approximately nine-day antigen culture of PBMCs. Negative control cultures got HIV-1 Nef peptides or no peptide. Crossreactive spike epitopes shared across donors were mapped to their HLA restriction.

Before the COVID-19 pandemic, during about 2011-2019, CD4+ T cells were taken from unexposed donors. Isolation of CD4+ T cells took place after less than twelve days in culture. Cells permitting, SARS-CoV-2 S/N and four cold-coronavirus spikes were tested on unexposed-donor CD4+ T cells. Only in-frame clones appear in the TCRdb table, and some are missing; sequencing was by immunoSEQ multiplex PCR. The table shows roughly 18,000 clones, with around 77% occurring only once. The V and J ends lost 1 base and 1 base respectively, with 5 bases between them. CDR3 length: 15 amino acids. Germline V lookup: CDR1 SGHNT, CDR2 YENEEA. Regarding this clone: What it recognizes is unknown.

The V call is TRBV11-3, the J call TRBJ2-6; D is unclear. Specimen: CD4+ T cells from PBMCs, cultured in vitro. The clonotype originates from a human donor in good health. DNA of the CDR3: TGTGCCAGCAGCTTAGGGGGATCTGGGGCCAACGTCCTGACTTTC. Protein product: CASSLGGSGANVLTF.